These 7 T cell receptor beta chains were sequenced from one sample in a study of lymphopenia after photon versus proton radiotherapy. Method: immunoSEQ multiplex PCR; TCRdb's copy keeps in-frame clones and lacks some. The table includes around 30,000 clones, under 90% detected once. The specimen was peripheral blood, collected from a patient treated with proton-based radiotherapy. These receptors all come from a woman in her 70s with pancreatic cancer.

CDR3 amino acids: CASSSGGEGKLFF. The DNA for the CDR3 is TGTGCCAGCAGCTCCGGAGGGGAAGGAAAACTGTTTTTT. The V call is TRBV11-3, the J call TRBJ1-4; a possible D gene is TRBD1 (5 bases). Germline assignment: CDR1 SGHNT and CDR2 YENEEA. CDR3 length: 13 amino acids. V lost 4 bases and J 10 bases, leaving 13 bases between the germline ends.

This sequence joins TRBV5-8 and TRBJ1-1, with D maybe TRBD1 (5 bases). The germline V gene has CDR1 SGHTS and CDR2 YDEGEE. Trimming left V 1 base short and J 7 bases short, with 11 bases between. The CDR3 is made up of 13 amino acids. As DNA, the CDR3 is TGTGCCAGCAGCTTGAGGGTAAGGGGTGAAGCTTTCTTT. It is translated as CASSLRVRGEAFF.

This clone was detected only a few times. V and J are TRBV23-1 and TRBJ1-1; TRBD1 aligns across 8 bases. TRBV23-1 is an open reading frame, and its role is uncertain. V lost 3 bases, J lost 0 bases, and 12 bases stayed unmatched. The CDR3 loop spans 18 amino acids. In DNA, the CDR3 is TGCGCCAGCAGTCAGACAGGGGCCTACACGATTATGAACACTGAAGCTTTCTTT. Protein sequence: CASSQTGAYTIMNTEAFF.

The genes are TRBV11-3 and TRBJ1-1; no clear D. The CDR3 has 11 amino acids. V lost 1 base, J lost 5 bases, and 2 bases lay in between. The V gene's germline CDR1 is SGHNT and CDR2 YENEEA. CDR3 sequence (DNA): TGTGCCAGCAGCTTAGGGACTGAAGCTTTCTTT. This sequence encodes CASSLGTEAFF.

The chain couples TRBV2 to TRBJ2-1; 7 positions match TRBD2. Germline V lookup: CDR1 SNHLY, CDR2 FYNNEI. Losses at the gene ends were 3 bases for V and 13 bases for J; bases not matched to a gene: 9. This CDR3 has 13 residues. CDR3 sequence reads: CASSDTAGLPQFF. The CDR3 DNA follows: TGTGCCAGCAGTGATACAGCGGGGTTACCCCAGTTCTTC. Full variable domain (outside the CDR3, taken from reference TRBV2 and TRBJ2-1): EPEVTQTPSHQVTQMGQEVILRCVPISNHLYFYWYRQILGQKVEFLVSFYNNEISEKSEIFDDQFSVERPDGSNFTLKIRSTKLEDSAMYFCASSDTAGLPQFFGPGTRLTVL.

The chain carries TRBV5-1 and TRBJ2-7; no clear D gene. The CDR3 is 13 residues long. Germline V gene sequence: CDR1 SGHRS, CDR2 YFSETQ. Trimming stripped 1 base from V and 5 bases from J, with 10 bases between. CDR3: CASSLLRLDEQYF. CDR3 nucleotides: TGCGCCAGCAGCTTGTTGAGGTTGGACGAGCAGTACTTC.

CDR3 DNA sequence: TGTGCCAGCAGTTTGGGGTCGAACAGGCATGAGCAGTTCTTC. Translating it yields CASSLGSNRHEQFF. This chain connects TRBV7-2 to TRBJ2-1; possibly TRBD1 for D (5 bases). Between the trimmed V and J ends, which lost 6 bases and 8 bases, there was a span of 17 bases. The CDR3 is made up of 14 amino acids. Looked up from germline, CDR1 is SGHTA and CDR2 is FQGNSA.